This record covers a single T cell receptor beta chain. Antigen specificity is unknown. These data come from a study of OX40 agonist ivuxolimab in advanced cancers. Germline values: CDR1 LNHNV, CDR2 YYDKDF (reference sequence). There are 15 residues in the CDR3. Trimming stripped 6 bases from V and 2 bases from J, with 17 bases between. Individuals having autoimmune disease history or systemic immunosuppression were not enrolled. The timepoints at which blood was sampled were baseline, cycle 4 day 1, and cycle 7 day 1. Overall study findings and caveats: No determination was made of the antigen specificity of the expanded peripheral T cells. The 0.1-3.0 mg/kg partial responders had among the lowest clonal expansion.

Data came from immunoSEQ multiplex PCR; TCRdb stores just in-frame clones and leaves some out. The top ten hold 13% to 15% of the sample, which has about 46,000 clones, around 88% seen once. The chain employs TRBV15 and TRBJ2-7, with D possibly TRBD1 on 7 matching bases. The sequence was collected from an adult with an advanced solid tumor such as melanoma, head and neck, liver or kidney cancer. Sequenced material: CD4+ or CD8+ T cells sorted from blood, taken in a trial of the OX40 agonist ivuxolimab. The CDR3 DNA reads TGTGCCACCAGGTCTCCGGGGGACAGAACCTACGAGCAGTACTTC. The encoded protein is CATRSPGDRTYEQYF.